A single sample gave rise to the 22 T cell receptor beta chains below, sequenced in a study of PD-1 blockade in classical Hodgkin lymphoma. The table came from immunoSEQ multiplex PCR; TCRdb's copy has only in-frame clones and leaves some out. The table records fewer than 100,000 clones, around 90% of them present only once. All patients experienced relapse after autologous stem cell transplantation, and brentuximab vedotin exposure was variable. Sequencing used peripheral blood mononuclear cells (PBMCs), obtained at baseline. These receptors came from a human donor with classical Hodgkin lymphoma.

This sequence joins TRBV6-5 and TRBJ2-1; 7 nucleotides line up with TRBD2. Trimming took 1 base from V and 10 from J; bases not matched to a gene: 4. Looked up from germline, CDR1 is MNHEY and CDR2 is SVGAGI. The CDR3 extends over 13 amino acids. CDR3 amino acids: CASSYWREREQFF. For the CDR3, the DNA is TGTGCCAGCAGTTACTGGCGGGAGAGGGAGCAGTTCTTC.

This clone was counted a few times. The chain combines TRBV4-1 with TRBJ2-1, with 14 bases lining up with TRBD2. Germline-derived CDR1 and CDR2 are MGHRA and YSYEKL. The CDR3 has 18 amino acids. The V and J ends lost 3 bases and 3 bases, in that order; junction bases with no gene match: 7. The chain's CDR3 is CASSQGLAGDKFYNEQFF. In DNA, the CDR3 is TGCGCCAGCAGCCAGGGACTAGCGGGAGATAAATTCTACAATGAGCAGTTCTTC.

J is TRBJ2-7 and V is TRBV29-1; 9 nucleotides agree with TRBD2. Losses at the gene ends were 2 bases for V and 3 bases for J; bases not matched to a gene: 11. The CDR3 runs 16 residues. Germline CDR1 reads SQVTM; CDR2 reads ANQGSEA. CDR3 sequence (DNA): TGCAGCGTTGAAAACTCCGGTATTAGCGGGAGCTACGAGCAGTACTTC. It is translated as CSVENSGISGSYEQYF.

The chain links TRBV4-2 to TRBJ1-3, with D uncertain. Germline CDR1 is LGHNA and CDR2 is YNFKEQ. Trimming removed 5 bases from V and 0 bases from J, with 14 bases in between. The CDR3 runs 16 residues. The CDR3 region has the DNA TGTGCCAGCAGCGCCGAAGGGTCGTCCTCTGGAAACACCATATATTTT. Encoded protein: CASSAEGSSSGNTIYF.

The chain employs TRBV30 and TRBJ2-7; D may be TRBD1 (6 bases). This CDR3 contains 14 residues. Germline V CDR1 and CDR2: GTSNPN, SVGIG (reference sequence). V lost 1 base and J lost 4, with 14 bases in between. This CDR3 is CAWSGGPGAYEQYF. CDR3 nucleotide sequence: TGTGCCTGGAGTGGGGGGCCAGGCGCTTACGAGCAGTACTTC.

This chain joins TRBV9 and TRBJ2-1; 7 nucleotides align to TRBD2. The CDR3 covers 15 residues. Germline V gives CDR1 SGDLS, CDR2 YYNGEE. Trimming took 4 bases from V and 3 from J; bases not matched to a gene: 7. CDR3 bases: TGTGCCAGCAGCCCCGGAGCGGGGCACTACAATGAGCAGTTCTTC. Amino acids: CASSPGAGHYNEQFF.

V is TRBV13 and J is TRBJ2-3, with 10 nucleotides matching TRBD1. CDR3 size: 15 residues. Germline values: CDR1 PRHDT, CDR2 FYEKMQ (reference sequence). V trimming: 8 bases; J trimming: 1 base; junction bases outside the gene matches: 6. CDR3 region: CASGRDRGRTDTQYF. CDR3 nucleotide sequence: TGTGCCAGCGGCCGGGACAGGGGCCGCACAGATACGCAGTATTTT. Full variable domain (remainder filled in from reference TRBV13 and TRBJ2-3): AAGVIQSPRHLIKEKRETATLKCYPIPRHDTVYWYQQGPGQDPQFLISFYEKMQSDKGSIPDRFSAQQFSDYHSELNMSSLELGDSALYFCASGRDRGRTDTQYFGPGTRLTVL.

V is TRBV4-1 and J is TRBJ2-5, with D possibly TRBD1 on 7 matching bases. Germline CDR1 is MGHRA and CDR2 is YSYEKL. The CDR3 runs 16 residues. Trimming pared 4 bases from V and 0 bases from J, leaving 15 bases between. CDR3 sequence (DNA): TGCGCCAGCAGCCCTGGAGGGGGCAGGGACCAAGAGACCCAGTACTTC. Protein product: CASSPGGGRDQETQYF.

J is TRBJ2-7 and V is TRBV14; the match to TRBD2 covers 12 bases. J gave up 3 bases and V 4 bases, and 25 bases lay outside the gene matches. CDR1 is SGHDN, CDR2 FVKESK, per germline. The length of the CDR3 is 22 residues. CDR3 bases: TGTGCCAGCAGCCTTGGTTTTCTAGCGGGAGGGCCCTACGGAGGGAGCTACTACGAGCAGTACTTC. Protein: CASSLGFLAGGPYGGSYYEQYF.

J is TRBJ2-5 and V is TRBV27; 13 nucleotides line up with TRBD2. The CDR3 consists of 19 residues. Per germline, CDR1 MNHEY and CDR2 SMNVEV (reference sequence). V lost 4 bases and J lost 5; bases outside the gene matches: 16. The CDR3 is CASSSRTSGSHLPPETQYF. The CDR3 DNA follows: TGTGCCAGCAGTTCTCGGACTAGCGGGAGCCACCTACCACCGGAGACCCAGTACTTC.

This clone has just one count. The chain joins TRBV5-1 to TRBJ1-3; possibly TRBD1 for D (6 bases). Germline CDR1 reads SGHRS; CDR2 reads YFSETQ. Trimming stripped 0 bases from V and 4 bases from J, with 14 bases between. The CDR3 has 16 amino acids. The CDR3 loop is CASSLAGVERGNTIYF. The CDR3, as DNA: TGCGCCAGCAGCTTGGCAGGGGTGGAAAGGGGAAACACCATATATTTT.

This clone has just one count. The chain combines TRBV6-1 with TRBJ1-5, with D possibly TRBD1 on 5 matching bases. V was clipped by 6 bases and J by 11 bases, with 23 bases between them. Germline values: CDR1 MNHNS, CDR2 SASEGT. The CDR3 totals 15 residues. The CDR3 protein is CASSVTGTEIEAQHF. The DNA of the CDR3 is TGTGCCAGCAGCGTCACCGGGACGGAGATAGAAGCCCAGCATTTT.

This rearrangement joins TRBV7-3 to TRBJ2-1; D possibly corresponds to TRBD2 (5 bases). The V gene's germline CDR1 is SGHTA and CDR2 FQGTGA. V was clipped by 4 bases and J by 6 bases, with 16 bases between them. The CDR3 totals 15 residues. CDR3 protein: CASSSPASRGNEQFF. The CDR3 region has the DNA TGTGCCAGCAGCTCCCCGGCTAGTCGGGGCAATGAGCAGTTCTTC. Drawing the rest from reference TRBV7-3 and TRBJ2-1, the complete variable domain is GAGVSQTPSNKVTEKGKYVELRCDPISGHTALYWYRQSLGQGPEFLIYFQGTGAADDSGLPNDRFFAVRPEGSVSTLKIQRTERGDSAVYLCASSSPASRGNEQFFGPGTRLTVL.

The chain has TRBV25-1 and TRBJ2-7, with D perhaps TRBD2 (6 bases). V lost 3 bases and J lost 2, with 17 bases in between. CDR1 is MGHDK and CDR2 is SYGVNS in the germline V gene. The CDR3 sequence is 16 residues long. The CDR3: CASSDRWGAGAYEQYF. The CDR3 coding sequence is TGTGCCAGCAGTGATCGCTGGGGAGCGGGCGCCTACGAGCAGTACTTC.

The V and J genes are TRBV5-1 and TRBJ2-1; D is unresolved. CDR1 and CDR2 (germline): SGHRS, YFSETQ. Trimming left V 1 base short and J 6 bases short, with 2 bases between. This CDR3 comprises 11 residues. The CDR3 region is CASSLSNEQFF. For the CDR3, the DNA is TGCGCCAGCAGCTTGTCCAATGAGCAGTTCTTC.

The sample holds one count of this clone. The chain uses TRBV4-1 and TRBJ1-1; TRBD1 might be the D (6 bases). V was cut by 0 bases and J by 4 bases, with 18 bases left in between. The V gene's germline CDR1 is MGHRA and CDR2 YSYEKL. CDR3 length: 17 amino acids. The CDR3 DNA follows: TGCGCCAGCAGCCAAGATCCATATGGGGGGGCGGTCACTGAAGCTTTCTTT. Its translation: CASSQDPYGGAVTEAFF.

V usage is TRBV19 and J usage is TRBJ2-7; a weak D match, TRBD1 (6 bases). This CDR3 is built from 14 residues. Germline V gene data show CDR1 as LNHDA and CDR2 as SQIVND (reference sequence). V lost 4 bases, J lost 9 bases, and 19 bases lay in between. The CDR3 DNA is TGTGCCAGTAGTACCCGGACAGTGGGGAAGGGGCAGTACTTC. Translated: CASSTRTVGKGQYF.

A few counts support this clone. The chain has TRBV27 and TRBJ2-5, with no clear D. The CDR3 has 14 amino acids. Germline V gene sequence: CDR1 MNHEY, CDR2 SMNVEV (reference sequence). The V and J ends lost 3 bases and 5 bases respectively, with 13 bases between them. The CDR3 loop is CASSFISAQETQYF. The CDR3 bases are TGTGCCAGCAGTTTTATAAGCGCCCAGGAGACCCAGTACTTC.

The chain links TRBV10-1 to TRBJ2-2, with D maybe TRBD2 (6 bases). The CDR3 loop spans 14 amino acids. Trimming stripped 2 bases from V and 7 bases from J, with 11 bases between. Germline-derived CDR1 and CDR2 are WNHNN and SYGVQD (reference sequence). The CDR3 here is CASSERRGLGELFF. The CDR3 DNA reads as TGCGCCAGCAGTGAGAGGAGGGGCCTCGGGGAGCTGTTTTTT.

V usage is TRBV13 and J usage is TRBJ1-4; unclear D gene. This CDR3 region has 13 residues. Trimming removed 5 bases at V and 8 bases at J, with 12 bases between. The germline CDR1 and CDR2 sequences are PRHDT and FYEKMQ (reference sequence). Here the CDR3 reads CASSTRMEEKLFF. CDR3 in DNA: TGTGCCAGCAGCACTCGAATGGAGGAAAAACTGTTTTTT.

V is TRBV5-6 and J is TRBJ2-6; no firm D call. V lost 1 base, J lost 0 bases, and 14 bases lay in between. The CDR3 totals 18 residues. From germline, CDR1 is SGHDT and CDR2 YYEEEE. CDR3 bases: TGTGCCAGCAGCTTGTCGCCAGCCATCTACTCTGGGGCCAACGTCCTGACTTTC. Translating it yields CASSLSPAIYSGANVLTF.

V usage is TRBV7-9 and J usage is TRBJ2-7; D uncertain. Trimming stripped 2 bases from V and 1 base from J, with 12 bases between. CDR3 length: 15 residues. Germline-derived CDR1 and CDR2 are SEHNR and FQNEAQ (reference sequence). This CDR3 is CASSLSTGLSYEQYF. The CDR3 DNA reads as TGTGCCAGCAGCTTATCCACGGGCCTTTCCTACGAGCAGTACTTC.